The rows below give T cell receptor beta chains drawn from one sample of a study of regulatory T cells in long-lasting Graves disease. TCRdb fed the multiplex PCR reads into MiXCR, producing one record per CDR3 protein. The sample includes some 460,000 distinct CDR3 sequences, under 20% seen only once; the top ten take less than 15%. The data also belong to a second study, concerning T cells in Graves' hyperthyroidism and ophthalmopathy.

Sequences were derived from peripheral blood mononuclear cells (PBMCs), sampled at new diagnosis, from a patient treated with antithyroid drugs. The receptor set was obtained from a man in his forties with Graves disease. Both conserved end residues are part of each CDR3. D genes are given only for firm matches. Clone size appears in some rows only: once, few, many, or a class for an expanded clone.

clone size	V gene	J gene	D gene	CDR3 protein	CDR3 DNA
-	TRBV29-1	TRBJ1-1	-	CSLGGTLNTEAFF	TGCAGCCTAGGGGGGACATTGAACACTGAAGCTTTCTTT
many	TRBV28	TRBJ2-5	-	CASSLRRERETQYF	TGTGCCAGCAGTTTGCGGCGGGAAAGGGAGACCCAGTACTTC
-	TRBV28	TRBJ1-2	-	CASSSQGHGYTF	TGTGCCAGCAGTTCCCAGGGTCATGGCTACACCTTC
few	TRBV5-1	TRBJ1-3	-	CASSLDGGYSGNTIYF	TGCGCCAGCAGCTTAGACGGGGGGTACTCTGGAAACACCATATATTTT
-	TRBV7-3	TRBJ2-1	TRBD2	CASSISSGRGEQFF	TGTGCCAGCAGTATTTCTAGCGGGAGGGGTGAGCAGTTCTTC
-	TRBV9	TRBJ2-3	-	CASSYLNTDTQYF	TGTGCCAGCAGCTACCTAAACACAGATACGCAGTATTTT
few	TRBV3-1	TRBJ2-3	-	CASSQEVVADTQYF	TGTGCCAGCAGCCAAGAAGTGGTCGCAGATACGCAGTATTTT
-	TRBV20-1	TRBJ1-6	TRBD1	CSAARGEDSPLHF	TGCAGTGCTGCCAGGGGGGAGGATTCACCCCTCCACTTT
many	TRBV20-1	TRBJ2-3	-	CSARDPGEGTDTQYF	TGCAGTGCTAGAGATCCAGGGGAGGGCACAGATACGCAGTATTTT
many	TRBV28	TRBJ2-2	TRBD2	CASSKTSGSNTGELFF	TGTGCCAGCAGTAAGACTAGCGGATCTAACACCGGGGAGCTGTTTTTT
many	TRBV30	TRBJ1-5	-	CAWSAGQSPGNQPQHF	TGTGCCTGGAGTGCTGGACAGAGCCCGGGCAATCAGCCCCAGCATTTT
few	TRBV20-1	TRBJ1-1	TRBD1	CSAREGTGRRTEAFF	TGCAGTGCTAGGGAGGGGACAGGGCGGCGGACTGAAGCTTTCTTT
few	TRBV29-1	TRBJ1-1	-	CSVEDGFWGNTEAFF	TGCAGCGTTGAAGACGGCTTTTGGGGAAACACTGAAGCTTTCTTT
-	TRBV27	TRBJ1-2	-	CASSLIMGYGGYTF	TGTGCCAGCAGTTTAATTATGGGGTATGGTGGCTACACCTTC
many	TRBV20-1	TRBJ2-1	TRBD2	CSTPGASWGAGSVNEQFF	TGCAGCACGCCCGGTGCTAGCTGGGGAGCGGGATCGGTTAATGAGCAGTTCTTC
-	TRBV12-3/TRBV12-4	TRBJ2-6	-	CASSLALVSAGLSTKLRTNVLTF	TGTGCCAGCAGTTTAGCGCTAGTTAGTGCAGGGCTCTCCACCAAGTTACGGACCAACGTCCTGACTTTC
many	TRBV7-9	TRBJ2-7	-	CASSLVSTEQYF	TGTGCCAGCAGCTTAGTTTCGACTGAGCAGTACTTC
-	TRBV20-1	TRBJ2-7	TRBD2	CSARDTSGTHEQYF	TGCAGTGCTAGAGATACTAGCGGGACCCATGAGCAGTACTTC
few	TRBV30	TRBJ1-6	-	CAWSVLDRENSPLHF	TGTGCCTGGAGTGTACTCGACAGAGAAAATTCACCCCTCCACTTT
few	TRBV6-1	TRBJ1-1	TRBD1	CASRRPQTGGNTEAFF	TGTGCCAGCAGGCGCCCCCAGACAGGGGGCAATACTGAAGCTTTCTTT
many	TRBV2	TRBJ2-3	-	CASSDWAVSSTDTQYF	TGTGCCAGCAGTGATTGGGCGGTATCTAGCACAGATACGCAGTATTTT
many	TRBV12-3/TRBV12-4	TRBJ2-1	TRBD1	CASSPGQGWNEQFF	TGTGCCAGCAGCCCCGGACAGGGTTGGAATGAGCAGTTCTTC
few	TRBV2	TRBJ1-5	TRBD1	CASSGGQGSLTAQHF	TGTGCCAGCAGTGGGGGACAGGGGTCGCTAACGGCCCAGCATTTT
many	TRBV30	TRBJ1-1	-	CAWSGQYTEAFF	TGTGCCTGGAGTGGACAGTACACTGAAGCTTTCTTT
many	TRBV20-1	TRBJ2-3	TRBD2	CSARGRLAGITDTQYF	TGCAGTGCTAGAGGGAGGCTAGCGGGGATCACAGATACGCAGTATTTT
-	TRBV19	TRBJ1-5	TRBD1	CASITTGASNQPQHF	TGTGCCAGTATAACGACAGGGGCTAGCAATCAGCCCCAGCATTTT
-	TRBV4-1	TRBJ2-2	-	CASSPTRGPTGELFF	TGCGCCAGCAGCCCTACCCGGGGGCCCACCGGGGAGCTGTTTTTT